This T cell receptor beta chain originates from a study of Graves' ophthalmopathy and Graves' hyperthyroidism. RNA transcripts were the template, and TCR beta CDR3 regions were amplified from them. First-round RT-PCR employed HTBI primers, with a second-round multiplex PCR after it. TCRdb re-analysed the multiplex PCR reads in MiXCR, keeping a single row per CDR3 protein. Here the sample spans 300,000 or so distinct CDR3 sequences, 15% to 20% being singletons. This clonotype came up many times. The PBMCs were taken from approximately 11 ml of fresh peripheral blood. The length of the CDR3 is 16 residues. The V gene lost 7 bases and the J gene lost 6 bases, with 22 bases spanning the gap. Looked up from germline, CDR1 is MNHEY and CDR2 is SVGAGI.

The rearrangement links TRBV6-5 to TRBJ1-5, with D possibly being TRBD1 (6 bases). This clonotype originated in an adult man with Graves' ophthalmopathy. The specimen sequenced was peripheral blood. CDR3 nucleotide sequence: TGTGCCAGCAAAAAGGGGGGGGCCCGGGGAGTTCAGCCCCAGCATTTT. Translation gives CASKKGGARGVQPQHF.